This TCR beta chain was documented in a study of T cell responses to AZD1222 COVID-19 vaccine. Between the trimmed V and J ends, which lost 2 bases and 5 bases, there was a span of 8 bases. This CDR3 comprises 14 residues. Germline V gives CDR1 SGHDT, CDR2 YYEEEE. TCRdb's copy holds only in-frame clones and misses some; the assay was immunoSEQ multiplex PCR. Of more than 85,000 clones listed, roughly 87% are singletons. Sequenced here: peripheral blood, sampled on day 0 of AZD1222 vaccination. This clonotype originated in an adult in good health. The chain carries TRBV5-6 and TRBJ1-6; D not resolved. The CDR3 is CASSFAGDNSPLHF. As DNA, the CDR3 is TGTGCCAGCAGCTTCGCCGGCGATAATTCACCCCTCCACTTT.